A selection of T cell receptor beta chains follows, all from one sample in a study of OX40 agonist ivuxolimab in advanced cancers. Clones were sequenced by immunoSEQ multiplex PCR, and TCRdb holds only the in-frame ones, with some missing. The sample holds 45,000 to 65,000 clones, 65% to 85% seen once. Source: CD4+ or CD8+ T cells sorted from blood, taken in a trial of the OX40 agonist ivuxolimab. Every receptor here comes from an adult with an advanced solid tumor such as melanoma, head and neck, liver or kidney cancer. Both conserved end residues are part of each CDR3. Fields, in order: clone size, V gene, J gene, D gene, CDR3 DNA, CDR3 protein. D genes are given only for firm matches. Rows may omit the clone size; those that give it use once, few, many or a size class.

clone_size: -; v_call: TRBV5-1; j_call: TRBJ2-5; d_call: TRBD1; cdr3_nt: TGCGCCAGCAGCTTGGGGCCAGGGGGCGCGGGGCAAGAGACCCAGTACTTC; cdr3_aa: CASSLGPGGAGQETQYF
clone_size: -; v_call: TRBV7-3; j_call: TRBJ2-1; d_call: -; cdr3_nt: TGTGCCAGCAGCTTAGGGGTGGCAAGGGAGCAGTTCTTC; cdr3_aa: CASSLGVAREQFF
clone_size: -; v_call: TRBV7-3; j_call: TRBJ2-1; d_call: -; cdr3_nt: TGTGCCAGCAGCTTCGGAGCTGCTACTTACAATGAGCAGTTCTTC; cdr3_aa: CASSFGAATYNEQFF
clone_size: -; v_call: TRBV21-1; j_call: TRBJ2-3; d_call: -; cdr3_nt: TGTGCCAGCAGCAAAAGGTCTCATCGGGAGACGCTGTGTGCGGGATTCGCAGATACGCAGTATTTT; cdr3_aa: CASSKRSHRETLCAGFADTQYF
clone_size: once; v_call: TRBV7-9; j_call: TRBJ2-1; d_call: TRBD2; cdr3_nt: TGTGCCAGCAGCTTAGGGCTTGTAGCGGGAGGCCCCTACAATGAGCAGTTCTTC; cdr3_aa: CASSLGLVAGGPYNEQFF
clone_size: -; v_call: TRBV27; j_call: TRBJ2-5; d_call: -; cdr3_nt: TGTGCCAGCAGCCTGGGGGTGGATGAGACCCAGTACTTC; cdr3_aa: CASSLGVDETQYF
clone_size: few; v_call: TRBV2; j_call: TRBJ2-7; d_call: -; cdr3_nt: TGTGCCAGCCTTAAACCCCTGGGCTACGAGCAGTACTTC; cdr3_aa: CASLKPLGYEQYF
clone_size: -; v_call: TRBV28; j_call: TRBJ1-1; d_call: -; cdr3_nt: TGTGCCAGCAGTCTCCTTGGGGGGCCGAACACTGAAGCTTTCTTT; cdr3_aa: CASSLLGGPNTEAFF
clone_size: -; v_call: TRBV4-1; j_call: TRBJ2-1; d_call: TRBD2; cdr3_nt: TGCGCCAGCAGCCAAGATACTAGCGGGAGTTTCAATGAGCAGTTCTTC; cdr3_aa: CASSQDTSGSFNEQFF
clone_size: -; v_call: TRBV6-5; j_call: TRBJ1-1; d_call: -; cdr3_nt: TGTGCCAGCAGTTACTTAGGACAGTTGGGTAGGACTGAAGCTTTCTTT; cdr3_aa: CASSYLGQLGRTEAFF
clone_size: -; v_call: TRBV5-1; j_call: TRBJ2-5; d_call: TRBD1; cdr3_nt: TGCGCCAGCAGCTCGGGACAGGTACAAGAGACCCAGTACTTC; cdr3_aa: CASSSGQVQETQYF
clone_size: once; v_call: TRBV28; j_call: TRBJ2-7; d_call: -; cdr3_nt: TGTGCCAGCAGGACCACAGGGTCGAACTTAAAGCAGTACTTC; cdr3_aa: CASRTTGSNLKQYF
clone_size: few; v_call: TRBV5-1; j_call: TRBJ2-5; d_call: -; cdr3_nt: TGCGCCAGCAGCGGAATCACCGGGCCCCAAGAGACCCAGTACTTC; cdr3_aa: CASSGITGPQETQYF
clone_size: -; v_call: TRBV5-1; j_call: TRBJ1-2; d_call: -; cdr3_nt: TGCGCCAGCAGCTTGTGGTTCGGAGGAGGCTACACCTTC; cdr3_aa: CASSLWFGGGYTF
clone_size: -; v_call: TRBV7-2; j_call: TRBJ1-6; d_call: -; cdr3_nt: TGTGCCAGCAGCTTAGCGATACAGGATTCACCCCTCCACTTT; cdr3_aa: CASSLAIQDSPLHF
clone_size: few; v_call: TRBV4-1; j_call: TRBJ1-1; d_call: TRBD1; cdr3_nt: TGCGCCAGCAGCCAAGGGTGGGTCCGGACAGGGAACACTGAAGCTTTCTTT; cdr3_aa: CASSQGWVRTGNTEAFF
clone_size: -; v_call: TRBV11-3; j_call: TRBJ2-7; d_call: -; cdr3_nt: TGTGCCAGCAGCCGAGAGGATGGGGACGAGCAGTACTTC; cdr3_aa: CASSREDGDEQYF
clone_size: -; v_call: TRBV20-1; j_call: TRBJ2-7; d_call: TRBD1; cdr3_nt: TGCAGTGCTCGAAGGGACAGGGGGTACTTC; cdr3_aa: CSARRDRGYF
clone_size: -; v_call: TRBV27; j_call: TRBJ2-7; d_call: TRBD2; cdr3_nt: TGTGCCAGCCGAGCGGGAGGCAGCTCCTACGAGCAGTACTTC; cdr3_aa: CASRAGGSSYEQYF
clone_size: once; v_call: TRBV2; j_call: TRBJ1-6; d_call: TRBD1; cdr3_nt: TGTGCCAGCAGTGAAAGCGGGGACAGGGCAGGTTCACCCCTCCACTTT; cdr3_aa: CASSESGDRAGSPLHF
clone_size: -; v_call: TRBV6-6; j_call: TRBJ2-2; d_call: TRBD2; cdr3_nt: TGTGCCAGCAGGCTCGGCGGGAGTTCGAACACCGGGGAGCTGTTTTTT; cdr3_aa: CASRLGGSSNTGELFF
clone_size: -; v_call: TRBV19; j_call: TRBJ1-3; d_call: -; cdr3_nt: TGTGCCAGTAGTCCAACGGGAAACACCATATATTTT; cdr3_aa: CASSPTGNTIYF
clone_size: -; v_call: TRBV6-1; j_call: TRBJ1-1; d_call: -; cdr3_nt: TGTGCCAGCACCCCTGACAACCCCGAACGTGAAGCTTTCTTT; cdr3_aa: CASTPDNPEREAFF
clone_size: few; v_call: TRBV2; j_call: TRBJ2-6; d_call: -; cdr3_nt: TGTGCCAGCACCCCAGGGGGGGCGCGTGGGGCCAACGTCCTGACTTTC; cdr3_aa: CASTPGGARGANVLTF
clone_size: -; v_call: TRBV6-1; j_call: TRBJ2-7; d_call: TRBD2; cdr3_nt: TGTGCCAGCAGTGACGGCGGGAGGGGTTTCGAGCAGTACTTC; cdr3_aa: CASSDGGRGFEQYF
clone_size: -; v_call: TRBV7-2; j_call: TRBJ2-5; d_call: -; cdr3_nt: TGTGCCAGCAGACCCGACTATCAAGAGACCCAGTACTTC; cdr3_aa: CASRPDYQETQYF
clone_size: -; v_call: TRBV7-9; j_call: TRBJ2-1; d_call: TRBD2; cdr3_nt: TGTGCCAGCAGCTTAGTCGGTAGCGGGAGGAGCTCCTACAATGAGCAGTTCTTC; cdr3_aa: CASSLVGSGRSSYNEQFF
clone_size: -; v_call: TRBV28; j_call: TRBJ1-5; d_call: -; cdr3_nt: TGTGCCAGCAGGCCTAGTTGGGGCCTTAGCAATCAGCCTCAGCATTTT; cdr3_aa: CASRPSWGLSNQPQHF
clone_size: -; v_call: TRBV5-4; j_call: TRBJ2-5; d_call: -; cdr3_nt: TGTGCCAGCAGCACCAACGACAGAGCTAAAGAGACCCAGTACTTC; cdr3_aa: CASSTNDRAKETQYF
clone_size: -; v_call: TRBV5-5; j_call: TRBJ2-7; d_call: TRBD1; cdr3_nt: TGTGCCAGCAGCTTGAGACAGGGGTACGAGCAGTACTTC; cdr3_aa: CASSLRQGYEQYF
clone_size: -; v_call: TRBV6-5; j_call: TRBJ2-7; d_call: -; cdr3_nt: TGTGCCAGCAGTGCTAGCGCGAGCTCCTACGAGCAGTACTTC; cdr3_aa: CASSASASSYEQYF
clone_size: -; v_call: TRBV6-1; j_call: TRBJ1-1; d_call: -; cdr3_nt: TGTGCCAGCAGTGGCCCTCGGGGGACGGAGGACGCACACACTGAAGCTTTCTTT; cdr3_aa: CASSGPRGTEDAHTEAFF
clone_size: -; v_call: TRBV18; j_call: TRBJ2-7; d_call: TRBD1; cdr3_nt: TGTGCCAGCTCACGGACGGGGACAGGGATTTTCTACGAGCAGTACTTC; cdr3_aa: CASSRTGTGIFYEQYF
clone_size: once; v_call: TRBV6-1; j_call: TRBJ1-1; d_call: -; cdr3_nt: TGTGCCAGCAGTGAAGTCGGGGCACGTCCCGCGAACACTGAAGCTTTCTTT; cdr3_aa: CASSEVGARPANTEAFF
clone_size: -; v_call: TRBV27; j_call: TRBJ2-7; d_call: TRBD2; cdr3_nt: TGTGCCAGCAGTTCTGGTAGCGGGAGGCGAACCAAAGATTACTACGAGCAGTACTTC; cdr3_aa: CASSSGSGRRTKDYYEQYF
clone_size: -; v_call: TRBV11-3; j_call: TRBJ2-7; d_call: -; cdr3_nt: TGTGCCAGCAGCCCAGGCGGGGTTTTAGGAGACGAGCAGTACTTC; cdr3_aa: CASSPGGVLGDEQYF
clone_size: -; v_call: TRBV5-1; j_call: TRBJ1-1; d_call: -; cdr3_nt: TGCGCCAGCAGCTCCGGGACAATTGAAGCTTTCTTT; cdr3_aa: CASSSGTIEAFF
clone_size: -; v_call: TRBV5-4; j_call: TRBJ2-7; d_call: -; cdr3_nt: TGTGCCAGCAGCTTGGGGGGCGCGGGGACGGCCCTCGAGCAGTACTTC; cdr3_aa: CASSLGGAGTALEQYF
clone_size: -; v_call: TRBV28; j_call: TRBJ1-3; d_call: TRBD1; cdr3_nt: TGTGCCAGCAGCCCGCGACAGGGGGCGCCTGGAAACACCATATATTTT; cdr3_aa: CASSPRQGAPGNTIYF
clone_size: -; v_call: TRBV5-1; j_call: TRBJ1-1; d_call: -; cdr3_nt: TGCGCCAGCAGCCCCCGAGGGATTATGAACACTGAAGCTTTCTTT; cdr3_aa: CASSPRGIMNTEAFF
clone_size: -; v_call: TRBV7-9; j_call: TRBJ1-1; d_call: -; cdr3_nt: TGTGCCTCACAGGGAGGGGCGAACACTGAAGCTTTCTTT; cdr3_aa: CASQGGANTEAFF
clone_size: -; v_call: TRBV6-1; j_call: TRBJ1-2; d_call: -; cdr3_nt: TGTGCCAGCAGTGAAGCAATTAGGGGAGCCTACACCTTC; cdr3_aa: CASSEAIRGAYTF
clone_size: -; v_call: TRBV6-5; j_call: TRBJ1-1; d_call: -; cdr3_nt: TGTGCCAGCAGTAACAGATATGAAGCTTTCTTT; cdr3_aa: CASSNRYEAFF
clone_size: -; v_call: TRBV5-1; j_call: TRBJ2-1; d_call: TRBD2; cdr3_nt: TGCGCCAGCAGCTTGGATGGCGGGAGGGCTCGAGATGAGCAGTTCTTC; cdr3_aa: CASSLDGGRARDEQFF
clone_size: -; v_call: TRBV5-1; j_call: TRBJ2-2; d_call: TRBD2; cdr3_nt: TGCGCCAGCAGCTTAACTAGCGCAACCGGGGAGCTGTTTTTT; cdr3_aa: CASSLTSATGELFF
clone_size: -; v_call: TRBV5-6; j_call: TRBJ1-5; d_call: -; cdr3_nt: TGTGCCAGCAGTATCAGGGGACAGCCCCAGCATTTT; cdr3_aa: CASSIRGQPQHF
clone_size: -; v_call: TRBV6-1; j_call: TRBJ2-5; d_call: -; cdr3_nt: TGTGCCAGCAGTGTGCGGCGGTTGGAGACCCAGTACTTC; cdr3_aa: CASSVRRLETQYF
clone_size: -; v_call: TRBV29-1; j_call: TRBJ1-2; d_call: TRBD1; cdr3_nt: TGCAGCGTTGGTGCAGGGGGCAAGTATGGCTACACCTTC; cdr3_aa: CSVGAGGKYGYTF
clone_size: -; v_call: TRBV27; j_call: TRBJ2-3; d_call: -; cdr3_nt: TGTGCCAGCAGTTTCAAGTACGGCACAGATACGCAGTATTTT; cdr3_aa: CASSFKYGTDTQYF
clone_size: -; v_call: TRBV9; j_call: TRBJ2-2; d_call: -; cdr3_nt: TGTGCCAGCAGCGTTACAGACAACACCGGGGAGCTGTTTTTT; cdr3_aa: CASSVTDNTGELFF
clone_size: -; v_call: TRBV5-1; j_call: TRBJ1-1; d_call: -; cdr3_nt: TGCGCCAGCAGCTTGGTTTCAGGGCCGGTGAACACTGAAGCTTTCTTT; cdr3_aa: CASSLVSGPVNTEAFF
clone_size: few; v_call: TRBV4-2; j_call: TRBJ2-3; d_call: TRBD1; cdr3_nt: TGTGCCAGCAGCCAAGCTTCCGGACAGGGGGCGGGCGGCCGGCTGGCAGATACGCAGTATTTT; cdr3_aa: CASSQASGQGAGGRLADTQYF
clone_size: -; v_call: TRBV11-2; j_call: TRBJ1-1; d_call: TRBD1; cdr3_nt: TGTGCCAGCAGCCTACGTGGGACAGGTGGTGTAGCTTTCTTT; cdr3_aa: CASSLRGTGGVAFF
clone_size: -; v_call: TRBV2; j_call: TRBJ2-7; d_call: TRBD2; cdr3_nt: TGTGCCAGCGGGCGGGAGTACGAGCAGTACTTC; cdr3_aa: CASGREYEQYF